The 15 T cell receptor beta chains in this list originate from one sample, sequenced in a study of CD8 T cells in Susac syndrome. Random hexamers were used to reverse transcribe an amount of roughly 0.45 to 1 ug RNA. Each CDR3 protein is one row after TCRdb ran MiXCR on the immunoSEQ multiplex PCR reads. In the table there are under 200,000 distinct CDR3 sequences, roughly nine tenths of which are singletons. The sequencing sample was made of CD4+ T cells from PBMCs. The receptors shown here come from a human donor with Susac syndrome.

The chain is built from TRBV5-1 and TRBJ1-4, with D unresolved. V lost 0 bases and J lost 6, with 12 bases in between. CDR1 SGHRS and CDR2 YFSETQ come from the germline V gene. The CDR3 totals 15 residues. The CDR3 DNA reads as TGCGCCAGCAGCTTGGGGGTACGTTCGGATGAAAAACTGTTTTTT. Translation gives CASSLGVRSDEKLFF.

The chain is built from TRBV20-1 and TRBJ2-1; TRBD2 matches 10 bases. This CDR3 region has 15 residues. The germline gives CDR1 DFQATT, CDR2 SNEGSKA (reference sequence). With 5 bases clipped from V and 7 bases from J, the junction kept 11 bases outside the gene matches. CDR3 region: CSAGESGRGRNEQFF. The CDR3 nucleotides are TGCAGTGCTGGGGAAAGCGGGAGGGGACGGAATGAGCAGTTCTTC.

The J gene is TRBJ2-5, the V gene TRBV4-1; 10 bases match TRBD2. V shed 3 bases, J shed 2 bases, and the junction held 6 bases outside the gene matches. The CDR3 length is 16 residues. CDR1 MGHRA and CDR2 YSYEKL come from the germline V gene. The CDR3 DNA follows: TGCGCCAGCAGCCATATAAGGACTAGCGGACAAGAGACCCAGTACTTC. Translating gives CASSHIRTSGQETQYF.

The sample holds one count of this clonotype. V and J are TRBV4-1 and TRBJ2-3; 7 bases fit TRBD2. Unmatched junction bases numbered 12, after V lost 7 bases and J lost 5 bases. The CDR3 loop spans 15 amino acids. Germline-derived CDR1 and CDR2 are MGHRA and YSYEKL. The CDR3: CASTQGRTRIDTQYF. In DNA form, the CDR3 reads TGCGCCAGCACCCAGGGCCGGACTAGAATAGATACGCAGTATTTT.

This rearrangement joins TRBV25-1 to TRBJ2-3; D possibly matches TRBD1 or TRBD2 (6 bases each). The length of the CDR3 is 15 residues. The V end was cut by 2 bases, the J end by 2 bases, with 11 bases between. CDR1 is MGHDK and CDR2 is SYGVNS in the germline V gene. CDR3 amino acids: CASSEGGLYTDTQYF. The CDR3 DNA is TGTGCCAGCAGTGAAGGGGGGCTGTACACAGATACGCAGTATTTT.

This chain connects TRBV2 to TRBJ2-3; D gene uncertain. The length of the CDR3 is 14 residues. Per the germline V gene, CDR1 is SNHLY and CDR2 is FYNNEI. Trimming removed 5 bases at V and 6 bases at J, with 15 bases between. This CDR3 is CASSLLLLADTQYF. In DNA form, the CDR3 reads TGTGCCAGCAGTCTGCTGCTACTGGCCGATACGCAGTATTTT.

The chain joins TRBV2 to TRBJ2-3; no definite D call. Deletions cut 4 bases from V and 0 bases from J, with 8 bases between. CDR1 and CDR2 from the germline V gene are SNHLY and FYNNEI. CDR3 size: 14 residues. CDR3 loop: CASSGQTSTDTQYF. CDR3 DNA sequence: TGTGCCAGCAGTGGCCAGACTAGCACAGATACGCAGTATTTT. Using reference TRBV2 and TRBJ2-3 for the parts outside the CDR3, the full variable domain is EPEVTQTPSHQVTQMGQEVILRCVPISNHLYFYWYRQILGQKVEFLVSFYNNEISEKSEIFDDQFSVERPDGSNFTLKIRSTKLEDSAMYFCASSGQTSTDTQYFGPGTRLTVL.

CDR3 DNA sequence: TGCGCCAGCAGCCAAGTCCCCGGTAAAACAACCTACAATGAGCAGTTCTTC. Translating gives CASSQVPGKTTYNEQFF. The chain carries TRBV4-1 and TRBJ2-1; D is uncertain. Per the germline V gene, CDR1 is MGHRA and CDR2 is YSYEKL. The CDR3 spans 17 residues. Trimming cost V 1 base and J 2 bases, with 15 bases left between them.

This clonotype was counted a single time. The V and J genes are TRBV2 and TRBJ1-4, with 7 positions matching TRBD1. Per germline, CDR1 SNHLY and CDR2 FYNNEI. J was trimmed by 10 bases and V by 6 bases; bases with no gene match: 8. The length of the CDR3 is 13 residues. CDR3 amino acids: CASSARQGVKLFF. In DNA, the CDR3 is TGTGCCAGCAGCGCCCGACAGGGTGTAAAACTGTTTTTT.

The chain couples TRBV20-1 to TRBJ2-7, with 9 nucleotides matching TRBD2. The CDR3 runs to 13 residues. CDR1 is DFQATT and CDR2 is SNEGSKA in the germline V gene (reference sequence). The V and J ends lost 4 bases and 6 bases, in that order; junction bases with no gene match: 7. The CDR3, as DNA: TGCAGTGCTACCCCGCGGGGGGGTTTCGAGCAGTACTTC. As protein: CSATPRGGFEQYF.

The chain links TRBV3-1 to TRBJ1-1; D call uncertain. The germline gives CDR1 LGHDT, CDR2 YNNKEL (reference sequence). V was trimmed by 2 bases and J by 4 bases, leaving 11 bases between them. This CDR3 region has 14 residues. CDR3 amino acids: CASSQIFSGTEAFF. The CDR3 DNA reads as TGTGCCAGCAGCCAAATTTTTAGTGGCACTGAAGCTTTCTTT.

This clonotype has just one count. This chain connects TRBV3-1 to TRBJ1-1, with TRBD1 matching 7 bases. The germline V gene has CDR1 LGHDT and CDR2 YNNKEL (reference sequence). The V segment lost 2 bases and the J segment 3 bases; nucleotides outside the gene matches: 3. The CDR3 has 14 amino acids. CDR3 amino acids: CASSQTQGDTEAFF. The CDR3 bases are TGTGCCAGCAGCCAAACCCAGGGGGACACTGAAGCTTTCTTT.

CDR3 region: CASSPGTEPYGYTF. The CDR3 region has the DNA TGTGCCAGCAGTCCCGGGACAGAACCCTATGGCTACACCTTC. The chain joins TRBV2 to TRBJ1-2, with 7 bases fitting TRBD1. V gave up 5 bases and J gave up 4 bases; unmatched junction bases: 7. In germline, CDR1 is SNHLY, CDR2 FYNNEI. The CDR3 sequence is 14 residues long.

J is TRBJ1-1 and V is TRBV5-1; D gene unclear. The germline V and J ends were trimmed by 2 bases and 6 bases, with 17 bases remaining between them. The CDR3 spans 15 residues. Germline V gives CDR1 SGHRS, CDR2 YFSETQ. In DNA form, the CDR3 reads TGCGCCAGCAGCTTCTCCAATGGGCCGGGCGCTGAAGCTTTCTTT. This encodes CASSFSNGPGAEAFF.

The rearrangement uses TRBV2 and TRBJ2-7; D is uncertain. Germline lookup yields CDR1 SNHLY and CDR2 FYNNEI. CDR3 length: 12 residues. Trimming took off 4 bases at V and 4 bases at J, with 8 bases between the two ends. Written as DNA, the CDR3 is TGTGCCAGCAGTGTAGGCGGTTACGAGCAGTACTTC. It translates to CASSVGGYEQYF.